Shown below are 20 T cell receptor beta chains from a single sample sequenced in a study of cytotoxic CD8 clonotypes in ibrutinib-treated CLL. Measured with immunoSEQ multiplex PCR; TCRdb has only the in-frame clones, and not every one. This sample has approximately 280,000 clones, with less than 85% found just once. The specimen was PBMCs, collected at disease progression, from a patient treated with ibrutinib. Receptors were obtained from a human donor with chronic lymphocytic leukemia.

V gene TRBV28 combines with J gene TRBJ2-7; D is undetermined. Germline V lookup: CDR1 MDHEN, CDR2 SYDVKM. Trimming removed 4 bases from V and 2 bases from J, with 9 bases in between. The CDR3 runs 13 residues. The CDR3 DNA reads as TGTGCCAGCAGTTCAGACATCGCCTACGAGCAGTACTTC. Translating gives CASSSDIAYEQYF.

The chain carries TRBV11-2 and TRBJ2-3; the D is unclear. The CDR3 runs 14 residues. Germline-derived CDR1 and CDR2 are SGHAT and FQNNGV. V was pared by 2 bases and J by 6 bases, with 12 bases between. This chain's CDR3 is CASSLIYNRDTQYF. CDR3 in DNA: TGTGCCAGCAGCTTAATATATAATCGGGATACGCAGTATTTT.

Written as DNA, the CDR3 is TGTGCCAGCAGCTACGGACAGGTCCGAAGCTACACCTTC. Translated: CASSYGQVRSYTF. The gene calls are TRBV7-9 and TRBJ1-2, with TRBD1 matching over 7 bases. V shed 4 bases, J shed 9 bases, and the junction held 8 bases outside the gene matches. From germline, CDR1 is SEHNR and CDR2 FQNEAQ (reference sequence). The CDR3 is made up of 13 amino acids.

V usage is TRBV6-4 and J usage is TRBJ2-1; possibly TRBD2 for D (5 bases). From germline, CDR1 is MRHNA and CDR2 SNTAGT. CDR3 length: 15 amino acids. Trimming took off 6 bases at V and 1 base at J, with 13 bases between the two ends. DNA of the CDR3: TGTGCCAGCAGCACTACAGCGGTGTCCTACAATGAGCAGTTCTTC. This codes for CASSTTAVSYNEQFF.

The chain combines TRBV10-3 with TRBJ2-1; D gene uncertain. Trimming stripped 5 bases from V and 9 bases from J, with 23 bases between. The CDR3 spans 16 residues. Germline V gene sequence: CDR1 ENHRY, CDR2 SYGVKD. Written as DNA, the CDR3 is TGTGCCATCAGTATAGAAAGCGCCGTAGGAAAGGGTGAGCAGTTCTTC. This sequence encodes CAISIESAVGKGEQFF.

This rearrangement joins TRBV10-2 to TRBJ2-5, with TRBD1 matching over 8 bases. CDR3 size: 15 residues. Germline CDR1 is WSHSY and CDR2 is SAAADI. V was clipped by 6 bases and J by 7 bases; unmatched bases: 13. CDR3 in amino acids: CASRGTGPTPMTQYF. CDR3 DNA: TGCGCCAGCAGGGGGACAGGCCCCACCCCAATGACCCAGTACTTC.

This sequence joins TRBV19 and TRBJ1-4; a weak D match, TRBD1 (6 bases). Trimming shortened V by 5 bases and J by 13 bases, and 20 bases separated the two germline ends. CDR3 length equals 14 residues. CDR1 and CDR2 from the germline V gene are LNHDA and SQIVND (reference sequence). CDR3 DNA: TGTGCCAGTAGTTCAGGGGTTTTCCCCGAAGCACTGTTTTTT. Its translation is CASSSGVFPEALFF.

The chain links TRBV7-3 to TRBJ2-1; maybe TRBD2 (6 bases). V lost 3 bases to trimming and J lost 9 bases, with 9 bases between them. The germline V gene has CDR1 SGHTA and CDR2 FQGTGA. The CDR3 has 12 residues. In DNA, the CDR3 is TGTGCCAGCAGCTTCGGGCGGGGTGAGCAGTTCTTC. Translated: CASSFGRGEQFF.

The chain couples TRBV19 to TRBJ2-2, with a weak D call TRBD1 (5 bases). The CDR3 is 15 residues long. Germline V gene lookup returns CDR1 LNHDA and CDR2 SQIVND (reference sequence). V was cut by 5 bases and J by 2 bases, with 12 bases left in between. Written as DNA, the CDR3 is TGTGCCAGTAGTGGTGCAAGGGGAAACACCGGGGAGCTGTTTTTT. This codes for CASSGARGNTGELFF.

This clone was recorded only once. CDR3 in DNA: TGCGCCAGCAGCTTAAATCCGGGATTCAATCAGCCCCAGCATTTT. This translates into CASSLNPGFNQPQHF. The J gene is TRBJ1-5, the V gene TRBV5-1, with no clear D. CDR1 and CDR2 from the germline V gene are SGHRS and YFSETQ. The CDR3 runs to 15 residues. The V end was cut by 2 bases, the J end by 3 bases, with 12 bases between.

The V call is TRBV5-1, the J call TRBJ1-5; no firm D call. This CDR3 comprises 17 residues. CDR1 and CDR2 (germline): SGHRS, YFSETQ. Trimming cost V 0 bases and J 0 bases, with 13 bases left between them. The CDR3 sequence: CASSLVEAAYSNQPQHF. The CDR3 nucleotides are TGCGCCAGCAGCTTGGTTGAGGCCGCATATAGCAATCAGCCCCAGCATTTT.

The chain couples TRBV29-1 to TRBJ1-2, with D unresolved. V lost 0 bases, J lost 2 bases, and 7 bases lay in between. The CDR3 length is 13 residues. Germline CDR1 and CDR2: SQVTM and ANQGSEA. CDR3 sequence (DNA): TGCAGCGTTGAAGATCCCCTGAACTATGGCTACACCTTC. It yields the protein CSVEDPLNYGYTF.

The chain is built from TRBV7-8 and TRBJ2-7, with D possibly matching TRBD2 (5 bases). The V gene's germline CDR1 is SGHVS and CDR2 FQNEAQ. CDR3 length: 13 residues. V gave up 3 bases and J gave up 6 bases, with 12 bases separating them. The CDR3 DNA follows: TGTGCCAGCAGCTTGAACCGCGCGGGCGAGCAGTACTTC. It yields the protein CASSLNRAGEQYF.

This clone was observed a few times. The V and J genes are TRBV6-6 and TRBJ2-7; tentative D call: TRBD2 (6 bases). V gave up 3 bases and J gave up 6 bases, with 12 bases separating them. The CDR3 is 13 residues long. CDR1 and CDR2 from the germline V gene are MNHNY and SVGAGI (reference sequence). CDR3 residues: CASSYLEGTEQYF. For the CDR3, the DNA is TGTGCCAGCAGTTATCTGGAGGGAACCGAGCAGTACTTC.

Written as DNA, the CDR3 is TGTGCCCTGGGGGACGGCCGTCCCGTGCGGGAGCAGTACTTC. Its translation: CALGDGRPVREQYF. This sequence joins TRBV10-3 and TRBJ2-7; either TRBD1 or TRBD2 may supply D (5 bases each). CDR1 and CDR2 (germline): ENHRY, SYGVKD. The V end lost 11 bases, the J end lost 7 bases, and 24 bases lay between the germline ends. This CDR3 has 14 residues.

The chain links TRBV15 to TRBJ2-3, with TRBD2 matching over 12 bases. V lost 5 bases and J lost 7; bases outside the gene matches: 10. The CDR3 runs to 16 residues. The germline CDR1 and CDR2 sequences are LNHNV and YYDKDF (reference sequence). CDR3 amino acids: CATSGETSGSVHTQYF. The DNA of the CDR3 is TGTGCCACCAGCGGGGAGACTAGCGGGAGTGTTCATACGCAGTATTTT.

This chain links TRBV7-7 with TRBJ2-1; D unclear. Germline V gene lookup returns CDR1 SSHAT and CDR2 FNYEAQ (reference sequence). With 3 bases removed from V and 0 bases from J, the gap between germline ends came to 9 bases. The CDR3 has 15 residues. The CDR3 is CASSFGRSSYNEQFF. CDR3 DNA sequence: TGTGCCAGCAGCTTCGGGCGGAGCTCCTACAATGAGCAGTTCTTC.

The V call is TRBV5-1, the J call TRBJ2-3; 13 positions match TRBD2. Germline V lookup: CDR1 SGHRS, CDR2 YFSETQ. V was clipped by 1 base and J by 0 bases; unmatched bases: 5. The CDR3 is made up of 18 amino acids. This chain's CDR3 is CASSLKLAGGLSTDTQYF. In nucleotides, the CDR3 is TGCGCCAGCAGCTTGAAACTAGCGGGAGGGCTTAGCACAGATACGCAGTATTTT.

The chain joins TRBV5-4 to TRBJ2-3, with a possible D match to TRBD2 (6 bases). V shed 7 bases and J shed 2 bases, with 8 bases lying between them. CDR3 length: 12 residues. Germline assignment: CDR1 SGHNT and CDR2 YYREEE (reference sequence). CDR3 residues: CASGGDTDTQYF. In nucleotides, the CDR3 is TGTGCCAGCGGCGGGGACACAGATACGCAGTATTTT.

The V call is TRBV15, the J call TRBJ2-5; 8 bases agree with TRBD1. Germline assignment: CDR1 LNHNV and CDR2 YYDKDF (reference sequence). V was clipped by 0 bases and J by 5 bases; unmatched bases: 5. There are 15 residues in the CDR3. The CDR3 sequence: CATSRDRGRLETQYF. The CDR3 DNA sequence: TGTGCCACCAGCAGAGACAGGGGGCGATTGGAGACCCAGTACTTC.